The 20 T cell receptor beta chains below were found in one sample sequenced in a study of Ad26.COV2.S vaccination and SARS-CoV-2 variants. The repertoire was sequenced with immunoSEQ multiplex PCR; TCRdb's copy has only in-frame clones and lacks some. Found here are under 150,000 clones, just over 85% of them singletons; the top ten hold approximately 5%. The sequences come from peripheral blood, collected after recovery from COVID-19. Receptors were obtained from a human donor who had recovered from COVID-19.

V is TRBV6-5 and J is TRBJ1-6; weak D call: TRBD1 (5 bases). V was pared by 6 bases and J by 9 bases, with 15 bases between. Germline V gene data show CDR1 as MNHEY and CDR2 as SVGAGI. The CDR3 consists of 14 residues. CDR3 sequence: CASRPGRQTSPLHF. CDR3 bases: TGTGCCAGCAGGCCGGGACGCCAGACTTCACCCCTCCACTTT.

The rearrangement links TRBV7-2 to TRBJ1-3; 7 bases are a match to TRBD1. Germline lookup yields CDR1 SGHTA and CDR2 FQGNSA. The CDR3 sequence is 16 residues long. With 0 bases clipped from V and 0 bases from J, the junction kept 2 bases outside the gene matches. The CDR3 DNA is TGTGCCAGCAGCTTAGCGGGGACAGCCTCTGGAAACACCATATATTTT. This translates into CASSLAGTASGNTIYF.

The rearrangement uses TRBV29-1 and TRBJ2-3; TRBD1 agrees at 8 bases. Germline values: CDR1 SQVTM, CDR2 ANQGSEA. The V and J ends lost 7 bases and 0 bases, in that order; junction bases with no gene match: 3. The CDR3 has 13 amino acids. The CDR3: CSARQGSTDTQYF. For the CDR3, the DNA is TGCAGCGCCCGACAGGGGAGCACAGATACGCAGTATTTT.

This clone was detected only once. J is TRBJ1-2 and V is TRBV28; D not resolved. Deletions cut 2 bases from V and 4 bases from J, with 5 bases between. Germline V gene data show CDR1 as MDHEN and CDR2 as SYDVKM. The CDR3 runs 12 residues. DNA of the CDR3: TGTGCCAGCAGTTTAGGGTTCTATGGCTACACCTTC. This translates into CASSLGFYGYTF.

The chain uses TRBV5-1 and TRBJ2-7, with D unresolved. The V end was cut by 2 bases, the J end by 7 bases, with 10 bases between. Germline V gene lookup returns CDR1 SGHRS and CDR2 YFSETQ. This CDR3 has 12 residues. This chain's CDR3 is CASSFNGHEQYF. CDR3 nucleotides: TGCGCCAGCAGCTTTAACGGGCATGAGCAGTACTTC. The full variable domain, completed using reference TRBV5-1 and TRBJ2-7, is KAGVTQTPRYLIKTRGQQVTLSCSPISGHRSVSWYQQTPGQGLQFLFEYFSETQRNKGNFPGRFSGRQFSNSRSEMNVSTLELGDSALYLCASSFNGHEQYFGPGTRLTVT.

This clone was counted only a few times. The rearrangement uses TRBV19 and TRBJ1-5, with D hard to call. Germline V lookup: CDR1 LNHDA, CDR2 SQIVND (reference sequence). The CDR3 covers 13 residues. V shed 5 bases and J shed 9 bases, with 14 bases lying between them. CDR3 in DNA: TGTGCCAGTAGTCCGACTCCCCAGGTGCCCCAGCATTTT. Its protein product is CASSPTPQVPQHF.

The CDR3 region is CASIEHDNQPQHF. The CDR3, as DNA: TGTGCCAGCATTGAGCACGACAATCAGCCCCAGCATTTT. The chain recombines TRBV6-6 with TRBJ1-5; the D is unclear. Germline assignment: CDR1 MNHNY and CDR2 SVGAGI (reference sequence). The CDR3 spans 13 residues. The V end lost 7 bases, the J end lost 3 bases, and 10 bases lay between the germline ends.

The chain combines TRBV18 with TRBJ2-5, with TRBD1 matching 7 bases. The ends lost 3 bases at V and 2 bases at J; junction bases unmatched: 12. From germline, CDR1 is KGHSH and CDR2 LQKENI. There are 17 residues in the CDR3. CDR3 in DNA: TGTGCCAGCTCACCCGGGACAGACACTTTTAGACAAGAGACCCAGTACTTC. This translates into CASSPGTDTFRQETQYF.

The CDR3 DNA reads TGTGCCATCAGTGAACGCCCGACTGACACCTACGAGCAGTACTTC. Amino acids: CAISERPTDTYEQYF. V usage is TRBV10-3 and J usage is TRBJ2-7; D is uncertain. The CDR3 spans 15 residues. Deletions cut 3 bases from V and 2 bases from J, with 14 bases between. From germline, CDR1 is ENHRY and CDR2 SYGVKD.

This rearrangement joins TRBV6-5 to TRBJ1-1; no clear D. V lost 5 bases, J lost 6 bases, and 13 bases lay in between. CDR1 is MNHEY, CDR2 SVGAGI, per germline. This CDR3 spans 13 amino acids. CDR3 region: CASSIMTLAEAFF. The CDR3 coding sequence is TGTGCCAGCAGTATAATGACACTTGCTGAAGCTTTCTTT.

This chain uses TRBV11-2 with TRBJ2-7; D ambiguous. The germline V gene encodes CDR1 SGHAT and CDR2 FQNNGV. The CDR3 has 15 residues. With 1 base removed from V and 5 bases from J, the gap between germline ends came to 15 bases. The CDR3 is CASSLVTLRINEQYF. The CDR3 coding sequence is TGTGCCAGCAGCTTAGTAACACTTAGAATAAACGAGCAGTACTTC.

V gene TRBV6-8 combines with J gene TRBJ2-5, with TRBD2 identical over 8 bases. Germline CDR1 is MNHGY and CDR2 is SAAAGT. The CDR3 consists of 16 residues. With 2 bases clipped from V and 4 bases from J, the junction kept 9 bases outside the gene matches. CDR3 amino acids: CASSYPSGGPGETQYF. DNA of the CDR3: TGTGCCAGCAGTTACCCCAGCGGGGGCCCGGGAGAGACCCAGTACTTC.

The CDR3 DNA reads as TGTGCCTGGGGGGACAGGCCCTCCGAGCAGTACTTC. It yields the protein CAWGDRPSEQYF. This chain links TRBV30 with TRBJ2-7, with 8 bases fitting TRBD1. CDR3 length equals 12 residues. The V gene end was trimmed by 5 bases and the J gene end by 6 bases; junction bases not matched to a gene: 6. Per germline, CDR1 GTSNPN and CDR2 SVGIG (reference sequence).

The chain carries TRBV3-1 (or the pseudogene TRBV3-2) and TRBJ1-2, with D unclear. Germline V CDR1 and CDR2: LGHDT, YNNKEL (reference sequence). Trimming stripped 9 bases from V and 10 bases from J, with 15 bases between. This CDR3 contains 11 residues. CDR3 protein: CASQRGADYTF. Here the CDR3 DNA reads TGTGCCAGTCAACGAGGAGCAGACTACACCTTC.

The genes are TRBV10-2 and TRBJ2-3, with a tentative D call TRBD2 (6 bases). With 8 bases removed from V and 4 bases from J, the gap between germline ends came to 10 bases. Germline CDR1 and CDR2: WSHSY and SAAADI. CDR3 length equals 12 residues. In nucleotides, the CDR3 is TGCGCCAGCCAGGGAGGCCCAGATACGCAGTATTTT. Its translation: CASQGGPDTQYF.

The chain recombines TRBV5-4 with TRBJ2-3; the D is unclear. The germline V and J ends were trimmed by 2 bases and 5 bases, with 9 bases remaining between them. The germline gives CDR1 SGHNT, CDR2 YYREEE (reference sequence). The CDR3 covers 13 residues. DNA of the CDR3: TGTGCCAGCAGCTTAACAGAGGAAGATACGCAGTATTTT. Its translation: CASSLTEEDTQYF.

The chain combines TRBV5-1 with TRBJ1-1; perhaps TRBD1 as D (5 bases). This CDR3 is 14 amino acids long. The germline gives CDR1 SGHRS, CDR2 YFSETQ. The V end lost 7 bases, the J end lost 2 bases, and 15 bases lay between the germline ends. The CDR3 bases are TGCGCCAGCGCCACCCAGGGTCTAAACACTGAAGCTTTCTTT. It encodes CASATQGLNTEAFF.

The rearrangement joins TRBV18 to TRBJ1-2; D is unclear. Germline CDR1 KGHSH, CDR2 LQKENI. The germline V and J ends were trimmed by 0 bases and 8 bases, with 13 bases remaining between them. CDR3 length equals 14 residues. CDR3 residues: CASSPPSTGYGYTF. The DNA of the CDR3 is TGTGCCAGCTCACCACCCTCGACGGGCTACGGCTACACCTTC.

The V gene is TRBV28, the J gene TRBJ1-5; possible D gene TRBD1, 6 bases. This CDR3 has 15 residues. The germline V gene has CDR1 MDHEN and CDR2 SYDVKM. The CDR3, as DNA: TGTGCTAGCGGGGCAGGGGTTCGGCTAAATCAGCCCCAGCATTTT. Translation: CASGAGVRLNQPQHF.

V usage is TRBV27 and J usage is TRBJ2-7; maybe TRBD1 (6 bases). The germline CDR1 and CDR2 sequences are MNHEY and SMNVEV (reference sequence). The CDR3 sequence is 13 residues long. The V gene lost 2 bases and the J gene lost 2 bases, with 7 bases spanning the gap. In DNA form, the CDR3 reads TGTGCCAGCAGTTTACAGGGGACCTACGAGCAGTACTTC. It codes for CASSLQGTYEQYF.